The clone carrying this TCR beta chain was observed a single time. In the authors' workflow: Amplification with reference gene primers provided the estimates of nucleated cell counts. Repertoires were generated with immunoSEQ multiplex PCR, while TCRdb's copy carries only in-frame clones and drops some. From that table come the V and J calls and clone size; the DNA was used to work out D and trimming. Among about 180,000 clones listed, over 70% were seen once. The data were taken from a study of blood T cell repertoires in COVID-19. V shed 0 bases and J 2 bases; nucleotides not matched to a gene: 6. The CDR3 is made up of 16 amino acids. Germline V gene sequence: CDR1 SGHNT, CDR2 YYREEE (reference sequence).

Sequenced material: peripheral blood. The origin of this receptor is a woman aged 60-75 years with acute or convalescent COVID-19. This rearrangement joins TRBV5-4 to TRBJ2-7; 9 positions agree with TRBD2. DNA of the CDR3: TGTGCCAGCAGCTTGGAGGGCGGGGGGGCTGCCTACGAGCAGTACTTC. Protein sequence: CASSLEGGGAAYEQYF.